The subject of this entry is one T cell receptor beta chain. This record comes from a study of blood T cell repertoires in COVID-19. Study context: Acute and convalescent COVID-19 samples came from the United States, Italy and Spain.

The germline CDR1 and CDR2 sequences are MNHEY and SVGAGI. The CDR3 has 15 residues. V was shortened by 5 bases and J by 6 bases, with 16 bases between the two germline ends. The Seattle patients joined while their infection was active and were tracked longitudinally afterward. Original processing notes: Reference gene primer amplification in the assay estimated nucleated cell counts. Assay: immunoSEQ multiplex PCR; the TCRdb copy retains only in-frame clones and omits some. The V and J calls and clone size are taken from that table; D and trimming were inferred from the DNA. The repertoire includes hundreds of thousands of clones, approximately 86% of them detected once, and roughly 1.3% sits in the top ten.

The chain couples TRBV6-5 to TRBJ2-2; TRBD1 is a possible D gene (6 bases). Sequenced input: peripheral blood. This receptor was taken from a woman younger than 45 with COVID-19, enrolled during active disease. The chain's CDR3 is CASSRDKERPGELFF. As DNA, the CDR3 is TGTGCCAGCAGTAGGGACAAGGAGAGGCCCGGGGAGCTGTTTTTT.